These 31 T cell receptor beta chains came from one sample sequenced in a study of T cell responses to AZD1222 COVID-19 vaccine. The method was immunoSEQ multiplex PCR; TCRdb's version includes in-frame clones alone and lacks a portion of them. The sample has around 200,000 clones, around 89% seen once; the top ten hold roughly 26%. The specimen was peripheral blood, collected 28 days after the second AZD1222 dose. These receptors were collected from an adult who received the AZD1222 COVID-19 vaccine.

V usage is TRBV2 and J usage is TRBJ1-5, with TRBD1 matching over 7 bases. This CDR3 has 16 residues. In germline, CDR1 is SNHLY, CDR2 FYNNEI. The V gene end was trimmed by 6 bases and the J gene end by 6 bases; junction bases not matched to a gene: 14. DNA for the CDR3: TGTGCCAGCAGCGCCGAGGCAGGGGGTTTAGGTCAGCCCCAGCATTTT. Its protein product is CASSAEAGGLGQPQHF.

Written as DNA, the CDR3 is TGCGCCAGCAGCCCTCTTTGGCACGATACGCAGTATTTT. Translated, it gives CASSPLWHDTQYF. The V gene is TRBV5-1, the J gene TRBJ2-3; D unresolved. The CDR3 is 13 residues long. The germline CDR1 and CDR2 sequences are SGHRS and YFSETQ. Trimming pared 4 bases from V and 6 bases from J, leaving 12 bases between.

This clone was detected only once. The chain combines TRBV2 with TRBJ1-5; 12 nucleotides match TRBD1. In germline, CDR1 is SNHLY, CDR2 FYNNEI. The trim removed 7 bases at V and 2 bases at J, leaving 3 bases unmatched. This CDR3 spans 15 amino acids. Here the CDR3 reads CASTGTGGGNQPQHF. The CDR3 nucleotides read TGTGCCAGCACTGGGACAGGGGGCGGCAATCAGCCCCAGCATTTT.

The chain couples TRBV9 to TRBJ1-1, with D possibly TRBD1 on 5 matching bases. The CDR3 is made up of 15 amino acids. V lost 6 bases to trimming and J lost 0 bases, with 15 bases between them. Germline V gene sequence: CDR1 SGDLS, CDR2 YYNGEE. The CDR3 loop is CASTMGQGLNTEAFF. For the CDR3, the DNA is TGTGCCAGCACCATGGGGCAGGGACTGAACACTGAAGCTTTCTTT.

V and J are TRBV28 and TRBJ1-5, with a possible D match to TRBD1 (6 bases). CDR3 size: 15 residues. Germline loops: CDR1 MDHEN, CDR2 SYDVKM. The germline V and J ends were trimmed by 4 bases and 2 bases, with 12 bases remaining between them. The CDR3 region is CASSSRGGRNQPQHF. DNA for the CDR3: TGTGCCAGCAGTTCTCGAGGGGGTCGCAATCAGCCCCAGCATTTT.

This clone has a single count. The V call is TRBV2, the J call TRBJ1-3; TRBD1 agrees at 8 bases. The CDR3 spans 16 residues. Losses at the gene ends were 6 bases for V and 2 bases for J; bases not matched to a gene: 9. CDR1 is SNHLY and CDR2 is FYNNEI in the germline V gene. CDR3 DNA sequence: TGTGCCAGCAGCTCCCCAGACAGGGGAGCTGGAAACACCATATATTTT. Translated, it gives CASSSPDRGAGNTIYF. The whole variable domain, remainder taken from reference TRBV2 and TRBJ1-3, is EPEVTQTPSHQVTQMGQEVILRCVPISNHLYFYWYRQILGQKVEFLVSFYNNEISEKSEIFDDQFSVERPDGSNFTLKIRSTKLEDSAMYFCASSSPDRGAGNTIYFGEGSWLTVV.

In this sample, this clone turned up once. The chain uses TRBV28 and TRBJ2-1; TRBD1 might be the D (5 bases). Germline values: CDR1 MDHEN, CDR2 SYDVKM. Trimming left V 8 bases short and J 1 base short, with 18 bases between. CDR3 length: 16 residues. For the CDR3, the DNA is TGTGCCAGCCGTCGTCAGGGCAGCGCTTCCTACAATGAGCAGTTCTTC. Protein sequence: CASRRQGSASYNEQFF. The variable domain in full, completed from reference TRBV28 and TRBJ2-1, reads DVKVTQSSRYLVKRTGEKVFLECVQDMDHENMFWYRQDPGLGLRLIYFSYDVKMKEKGDIPEGYSVSREKKERFSLILESASTNQTSMYLCASRRQGSASYNEQFFGPGTRLTVL.

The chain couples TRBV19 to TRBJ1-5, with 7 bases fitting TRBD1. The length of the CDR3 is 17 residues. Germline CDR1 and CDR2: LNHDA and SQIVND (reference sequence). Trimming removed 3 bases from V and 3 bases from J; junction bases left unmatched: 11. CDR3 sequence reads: CASSMRREQGFNQPQHF. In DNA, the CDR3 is TGTGCCAGTAGTATGAGGAGGGAACAGGGGTTCAATCAGCCCCAGCATTTT. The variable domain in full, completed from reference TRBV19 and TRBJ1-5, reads DGGITQSPKYLFRKEGQNVTLSCEQNLNHDAMYWYRQDPGQGLRLIYYSQIVNDFQKGDIAEGYSVSREKKESFPLTVTSAQKNPTAFYLCASSMRREQGFNQPQHFGDGTRLSIL.

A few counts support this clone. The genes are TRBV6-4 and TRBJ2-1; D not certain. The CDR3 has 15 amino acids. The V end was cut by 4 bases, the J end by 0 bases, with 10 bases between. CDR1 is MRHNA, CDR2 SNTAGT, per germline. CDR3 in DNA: TGTGCCAGCAGTGTTATGGCAACCTCCTACAATGAGCAGTTCTTC. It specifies CASSVMATSYNEQFF.

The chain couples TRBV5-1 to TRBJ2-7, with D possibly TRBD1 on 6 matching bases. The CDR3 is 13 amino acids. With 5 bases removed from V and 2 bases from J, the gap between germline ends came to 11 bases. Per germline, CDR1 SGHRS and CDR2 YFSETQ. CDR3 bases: TGCGCCAGCAGGGGGGCAGTCGCCTACGAGCAGTACTTC. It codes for CASRGAVAYEQYF.

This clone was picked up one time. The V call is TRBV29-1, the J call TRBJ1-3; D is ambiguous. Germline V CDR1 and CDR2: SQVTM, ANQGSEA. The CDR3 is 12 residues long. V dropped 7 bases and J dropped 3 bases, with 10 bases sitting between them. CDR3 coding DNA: TGCAGCGCTCCGACAATTGGAAACACCATATATTTT. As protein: CSAPTIGNTIYF.

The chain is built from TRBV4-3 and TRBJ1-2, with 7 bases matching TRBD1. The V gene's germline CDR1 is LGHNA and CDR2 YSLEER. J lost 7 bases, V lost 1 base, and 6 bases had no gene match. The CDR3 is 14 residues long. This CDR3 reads CASSQGAGGSGYTF. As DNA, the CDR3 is TGCGCCAGCAGCCAAGGGGCAGGGGGAAGTGGCTACACCTTC.

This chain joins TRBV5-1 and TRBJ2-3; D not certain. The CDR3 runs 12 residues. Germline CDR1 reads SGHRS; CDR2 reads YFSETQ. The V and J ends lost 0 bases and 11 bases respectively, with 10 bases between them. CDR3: CASSLDGELQYF. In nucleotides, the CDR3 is TGCGCCAGCAGCTTGGATGGAGAGTTGCAGTATTTT.

The CDR3 sequence is CASSQGRGDNSPLHF. As DNA, the CDR3 is TGTGCCAGCAGCCAGGGGAGAGGCGACAATTCACCCCTCCACTTT. The rearrangement uses TRBV28 and TRBJ1-6; D is possibly TRBD1 (6 bases). The CDR3 is 15 residues long. Germline V gene lookup returns CDR1 MDHEN and CDR2 SYDVKM. Trimming cost V 6 bases and J 7 bases, with 16 bases left between them.

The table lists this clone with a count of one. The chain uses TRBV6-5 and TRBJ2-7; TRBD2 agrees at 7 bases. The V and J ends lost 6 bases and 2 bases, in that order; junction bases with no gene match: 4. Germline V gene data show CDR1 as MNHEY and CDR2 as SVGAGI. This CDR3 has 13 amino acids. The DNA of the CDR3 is TGTGCCAGCAGGTCAGCGGGACCCTACGAGCAGTACTTC. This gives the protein CASRSAGPYEQYF.

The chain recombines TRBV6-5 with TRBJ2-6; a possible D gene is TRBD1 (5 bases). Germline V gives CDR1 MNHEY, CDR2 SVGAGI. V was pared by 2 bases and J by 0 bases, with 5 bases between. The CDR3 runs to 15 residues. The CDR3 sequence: CASSYRGSGANVLTF. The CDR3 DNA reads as TGTGCCAGCAGTTACAGGGGCTCTGGGGCCAACGTCCTGACTTTC.

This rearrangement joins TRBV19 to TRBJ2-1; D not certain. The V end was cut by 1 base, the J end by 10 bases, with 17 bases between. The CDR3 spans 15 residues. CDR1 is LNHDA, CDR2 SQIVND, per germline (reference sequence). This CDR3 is CASSIAWVVAGEQFF. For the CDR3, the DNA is TGTGCCAGTAGTATAGCCTGGGTGGTAGCCGGAGAGCAGTTCTTC.

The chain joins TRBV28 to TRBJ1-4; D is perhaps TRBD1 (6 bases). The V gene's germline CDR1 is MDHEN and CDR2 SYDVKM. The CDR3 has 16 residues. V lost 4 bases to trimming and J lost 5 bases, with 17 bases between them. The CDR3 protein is CASSSRGGGQNEKLFF. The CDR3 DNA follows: TGTGCCAGCAGTTCCCGTGGGGGGGGCCAGAATGAAAAACTGTTTTTT.

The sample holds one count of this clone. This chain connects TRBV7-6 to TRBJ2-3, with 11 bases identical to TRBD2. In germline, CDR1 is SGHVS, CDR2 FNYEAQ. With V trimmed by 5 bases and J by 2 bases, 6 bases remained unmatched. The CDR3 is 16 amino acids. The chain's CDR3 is CASSPLAGATTDTQYF. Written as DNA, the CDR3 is TGTGCCAGCAGCCCACTAGCGGGAGCGACCACAGATACGCAGTATTTT. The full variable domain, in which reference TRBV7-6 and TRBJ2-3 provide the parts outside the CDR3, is GAGVSQSPRYKVTKRGQDVALRCDPISGHVSLYWYRQALGQGPEFLTYFNYEAQQDKSGLPNDRFSAERPEGSISTLTIQRTEQRDSAMYRCASSPLAGATTDTQYFGPGTRLTVL.

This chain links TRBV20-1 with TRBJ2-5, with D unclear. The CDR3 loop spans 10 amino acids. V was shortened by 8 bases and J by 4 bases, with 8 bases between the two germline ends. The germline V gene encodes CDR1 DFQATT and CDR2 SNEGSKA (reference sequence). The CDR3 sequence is CSRHGETQYF. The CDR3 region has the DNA TGCAGTCGACACGGAGAGACCCAGTACTTC.

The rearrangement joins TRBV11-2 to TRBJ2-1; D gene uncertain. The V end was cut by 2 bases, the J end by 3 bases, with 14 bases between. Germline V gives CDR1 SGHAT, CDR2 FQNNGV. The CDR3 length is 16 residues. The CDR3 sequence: CASSLQVAENYNEQFF. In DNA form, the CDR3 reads TGTGCCAGCAGCTTACAAGTAGCCGAGAACTACAATGAGCAGTTCTTC.

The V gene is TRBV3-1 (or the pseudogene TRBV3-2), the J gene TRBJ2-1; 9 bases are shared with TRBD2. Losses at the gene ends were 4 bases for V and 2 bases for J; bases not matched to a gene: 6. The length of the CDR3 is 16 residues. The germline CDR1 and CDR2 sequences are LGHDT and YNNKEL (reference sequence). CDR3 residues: CASSPSLAGAYNEQFF. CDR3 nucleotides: TGTGCCAGCAGCCCCAGTTTAGCGGGAGCCTACAATGAGCAGTTCTTC.

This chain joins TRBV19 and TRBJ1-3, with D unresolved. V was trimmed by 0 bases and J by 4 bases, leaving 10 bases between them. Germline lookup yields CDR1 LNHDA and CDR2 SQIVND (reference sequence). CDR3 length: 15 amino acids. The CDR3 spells CASSIDLTGGNTIYF. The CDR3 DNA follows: TGTGCCAGTAGTATAGACCTTACGGGCGGAAACACCATATATTTT.

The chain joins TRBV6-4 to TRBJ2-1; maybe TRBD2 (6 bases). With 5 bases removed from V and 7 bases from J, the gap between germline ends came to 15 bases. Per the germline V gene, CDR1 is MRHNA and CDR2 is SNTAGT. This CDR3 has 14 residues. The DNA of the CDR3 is TGTGCCAGCAGTTATCGGGAGAATGTAAATGAGCAGTTCTTC. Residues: CASSYRENVNEQFF.

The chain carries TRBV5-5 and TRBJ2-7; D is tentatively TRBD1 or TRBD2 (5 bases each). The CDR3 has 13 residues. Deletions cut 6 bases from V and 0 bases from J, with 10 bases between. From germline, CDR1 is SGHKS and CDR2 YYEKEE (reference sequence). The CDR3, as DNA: TGTGCCAGCAATGCAGGGAGCTCCTACGAGCAGTACTTC. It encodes CASNAGSSYEQYF.

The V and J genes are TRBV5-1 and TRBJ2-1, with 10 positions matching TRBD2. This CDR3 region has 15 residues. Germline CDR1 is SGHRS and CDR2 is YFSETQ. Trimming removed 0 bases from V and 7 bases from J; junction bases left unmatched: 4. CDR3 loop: CASSLATTSGNEQFF. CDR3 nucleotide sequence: TGCGCCAGCAGCTTGGCGACGACTAGCGGGAATGAGCAGTTCTTC.

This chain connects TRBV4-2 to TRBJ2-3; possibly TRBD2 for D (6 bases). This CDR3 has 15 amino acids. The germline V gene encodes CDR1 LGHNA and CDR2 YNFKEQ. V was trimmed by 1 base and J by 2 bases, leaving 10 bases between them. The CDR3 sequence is CASSQGGLLTDTQYF. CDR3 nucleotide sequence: TGTGCCAGCAGCCAAGGGGGACTTCTCACAGATACGCAGTATTTT.

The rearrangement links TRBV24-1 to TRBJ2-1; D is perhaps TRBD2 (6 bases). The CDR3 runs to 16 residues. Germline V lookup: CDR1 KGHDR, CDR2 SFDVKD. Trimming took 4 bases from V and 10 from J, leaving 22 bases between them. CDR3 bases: TGTGCCACCAGTGACCGGGACTCCCTCAAGGTCCACGAGCAGTTCTTC. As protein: CATSDRDSLKVHEQFF.

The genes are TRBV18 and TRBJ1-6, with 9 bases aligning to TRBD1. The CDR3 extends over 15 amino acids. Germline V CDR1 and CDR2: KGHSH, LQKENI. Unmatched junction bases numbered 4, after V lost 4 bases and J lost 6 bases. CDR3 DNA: TGTGCCAGCTCACTGGGGACAGGGCTTAATTCACCCCTCCACTTT. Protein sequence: CASSLGTGLNSPLHF.

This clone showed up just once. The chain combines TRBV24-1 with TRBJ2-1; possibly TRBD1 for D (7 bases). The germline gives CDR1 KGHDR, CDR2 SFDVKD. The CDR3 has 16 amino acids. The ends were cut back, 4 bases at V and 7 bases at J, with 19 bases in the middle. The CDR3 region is CATSDPVQAGGNEQFF. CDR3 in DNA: TGTGCCACCAGTGACCCCGTTCAGGCAGGGGGGAATGAGCAGTTCTTC.

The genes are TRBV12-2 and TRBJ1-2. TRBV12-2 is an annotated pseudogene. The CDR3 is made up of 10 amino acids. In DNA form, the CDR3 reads TGTGCAAGTAAGGTGGATGGCTACACCTTC. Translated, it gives CASKVDGYTF.